The present T cell receptor beta chain was sequenced within a study of T cell changes during pregnancy in multiple sclerosis. Germline values: CDR1 MNHNS, CDR2 SASEGT. The CDR3 extends over 15 amino acids. Between the trimmed V and J ends, which lost 1 base and 6 bases, there was a span of 13 bases. Sequenced by immunoSEQ multiplex PCR; TCRdb stores in-frame clones only, minus some. The sample holds approximately 63,000 clones, more than 85% seen once. The chain couples TRBV6-1 to TRBJ1-5; D possibly corresponds to TRBD1 (5 bases). The sequence was collected from a female donor with multiple sclerosis, enrolled in a pregnancy study. This material consisted of CD8+ T cells from peripheral blood mononuclear cells, taken in the third trimester of pregnancy. CDR3 region: CASSEGPGGGQPQHF. CDR3 coding DNA: TGTGCCAGCAGTGAAGGTCCGGGGGGAGGTCAGCCCCAGCATTTT.